A selection of T cell receptor beta chains follows, all from one sample in a study of shared clonotypes between healthy human individuals. The repertoire was sequenced with immunoSEQ multiplex PCR; TCRdb's copy has only in-frame clones and lacks some. The sample carries some 2.1 million clones, approximately 92% recorded once. The sequencing sample was made of naive CD8+ T cells from PBMCs. The receptors originated from a man between 18 and 29 years old in good health. Some clones in this sample may be carry-over from other donors' samples. CDR3s include the opening cysteine and the closing phenylalanine or tryptophan. The order of the fields is clone size, J gene, D gene, V gene, CDR3 DNA, CDR3 protein. A D gene is named only where the DNA matches it firmly. Not all rows give a size; the values are once, few, many and, for expanded clones, a class.

. | TRBJ2-1 | . | TRBV7-9 | TGTGCCAGCACAAGCTTAGAACTTTCGACCCCCCGAGGGAATGAGCAGTTCTTC | CASTSLELSTPRGNEQFF
. | TRBJ2-7 | TRBD2 | TRBV19 | TGTGCCAGTAGTGGGGACGCTAGCGGGTTTTACGAGCAGTACTTC | CASSGDASGFYEQYF
. | TRBJ2-7 | . | TRBV9 | TGTGCCAGCAGCCCCGGGGGTGGGCGGGGCGTGTTAAACGAGCAGTACTTC | CASSPGGGRGVLNEQYF
. | TRBJ2-5 | TRBD1 | TRBV28 | TGTGCCAGCAGCCCTCCTCACCGACAGGGAGAGACCCAGTACTTC | CASSPPHRQGETQYF
. | TRBJ2-2 | . | TRBV6-1 | TGTGCCAGCAACAAAGGAAGGGGAACCGGGGAGCTGTTTTTT | CASNKGRGTGELFF
. | TRBJ2-7 | . | TRBV4-3 | TGCGCCAGCAGCCAAGGATCCGGTTTTCCCTACGAGCAGTACTTC | CASSQGSGFPYEQYF
. | TRBJ2-4 | . | TRBV2 | TGTGCCAGCACCCCGGGACTAGCCAAAAACATTCAGTACTTC | CASTPGLAKNIQYF
. | TRBJ1-1 | . | TRBV28 | TGTGCCAGCAATCGCCGAGGGGTCAACACTGAAGCTTTCTTT | CASNRRGVNTEAFF
. | TRBJ2-3 | . | TRBV12-2 | TGTGCAAGTCGCTTAGCGCCACAGGGGTGGGGCCCAGATACGCAGTATTTT | CASRLAPQGWGPDTQYF
. | TRBJ2-1 | TRBD2 | TRBV28 | TGTGCCAGCAGAAGTAGCGGGAGGGCCCGCGATGAGCAGTTCTTC | CASRSSGRARDEQFF
. | TRBJ1-2 | . | TRBV11-2 | TGTGCCAGCAGCTTACTAGGGGATTACTATGGCTACACCTTC | CASSLLGDYYGYTF
. | TRBJ1-3 | . | TRBV4-1 | TGCGCCAGCAGCCAAGATAACCGGCGGAGAGCTGGAAACACCATATATTTT | CASSQDNRRRAGNTIYF
. | TRBJ1-3 | TRBD1 | TRBV28 | TGTGCCAGCAGTTTGGGGACAGGGGGGCTATCTGGAAACACCATATATTTT | CASSLGTGGLSGNTIYF
. | TRBJ1-1 | . | TRBV7-6 | TGTGCCAGCAGCCTGGGGCTCAGGGAGGACACTGAAGCTTTCTTT | CASSLGLREDTEAFF
. | TRBJ2-7 | . | TRBV4-1 | TGCGCCAGCAGCCAAGTATCGGTCTTAACAAAACGCTACGAGCAGTGCTTC | CASSQVSVLTKRYEQCF
. | TRBJ2-1 | TRBD2 | TRBV5-1 | TGCGCCAGTAGAGCGGGAGGGCCCTACAATGAGCAGTTCTTC | CASRAGGPYNEQFF
once | TRBJ2-1 | . | TRBV7-9 | TGTGCCAGCAGCGCGCGATCCGACCAGTTGGTGGATGAGCAGTTCTTC | CASSARSDQLVDEQFF
. | TRBJ2-7 | . | TRBV30 | TGTGCCTGGAGTGTAACGGGGAAAGAGCAGTACTTC | CAWSVTGKEQYF
. | TRBJ1-5 | . | TRBV7-6 | TGTGCCAGCAGCTTAGGGGCAGGGCGATATAGCAATCAGCCCCAGCATTTT | CASSLGAGRYSNQPQHF
. | TRBJ2-7 | TRBD1 | TRBV9 | TGTGCCAGCAGCCTAGGGACAGGAGGCTACGAGCAGTACTTC | CASSLGTGGYEQYF
. | TRBJ2-1 | TRBD2 | TRBV15 | TGTGCCACCAGCAGAGAGGGGGGACTAGCGGCGCACAATGAGCAGTTCTTC | CATSREGGLAAHNEQFF
. | TRBJ2-1 | TRBD2 | TRBV7-9 | TGTGCCAGCAGCCGGAGGACTAGCAATGAGCAGTTCTTC | CASSRRTSNEQFF
few | TRBJ2-7 | TRBD1 | TRBV6-5 | TGTGCCAGCAGTTACGGGACAGGGACCTACGAGCAGTACTTC | CASSYGTGTYEQYF
. | TRBJ2-3 | TRBD2 | TRBV27 | TGTGCCAGCAGTCCAATACTAGCGGGAGGGCCAGATACGCAGTATTTT | CASSPILAGGPDTQYF
. | TRBJ2-2 | . | TRBV7-9 | TGTGCCAGCAGCTTAAAGTCTGGAGCCGGGGAGCTGTTTTTT | CASSLKSGAGELFF
. | TRBJ2-1 | TRBD2 | TRBV27 | TGTGCCAGCAGTTTAACTAGCGGGTCCTACAATGAGCAGTTCTTC | CASSLTSGSYNEQFF
. | TRBJ1-1 | TRBD1 | TRBV5-1 | TGCGCCAGCAGCCTGACAGGGGGAAGGTTATCTGAAGCTTTCTTT | CASSLTGGRLSEAFF
. | TRBJ1-2 | . | TRBV27 | TGTGCCAGCAGCGGGGGGTATGGCTACACCTTC | CASSGGYGYTF
. | TRBJ1-5 | . | TRBV6-5 | TGTGCCAGCAGGGCGGGAAGGGTTAGCAATCAGCCCCAGCATTTT | CASRAGRVSNQPQHF
. | TRBJ2-1 | TRBD2 | TRBV7-9 | TGTGCCAGCAGCTTAGTAGATAGCGGGAGACCGAATGAGCAGTTCTTC | CASSLVDSGRPNEQFF